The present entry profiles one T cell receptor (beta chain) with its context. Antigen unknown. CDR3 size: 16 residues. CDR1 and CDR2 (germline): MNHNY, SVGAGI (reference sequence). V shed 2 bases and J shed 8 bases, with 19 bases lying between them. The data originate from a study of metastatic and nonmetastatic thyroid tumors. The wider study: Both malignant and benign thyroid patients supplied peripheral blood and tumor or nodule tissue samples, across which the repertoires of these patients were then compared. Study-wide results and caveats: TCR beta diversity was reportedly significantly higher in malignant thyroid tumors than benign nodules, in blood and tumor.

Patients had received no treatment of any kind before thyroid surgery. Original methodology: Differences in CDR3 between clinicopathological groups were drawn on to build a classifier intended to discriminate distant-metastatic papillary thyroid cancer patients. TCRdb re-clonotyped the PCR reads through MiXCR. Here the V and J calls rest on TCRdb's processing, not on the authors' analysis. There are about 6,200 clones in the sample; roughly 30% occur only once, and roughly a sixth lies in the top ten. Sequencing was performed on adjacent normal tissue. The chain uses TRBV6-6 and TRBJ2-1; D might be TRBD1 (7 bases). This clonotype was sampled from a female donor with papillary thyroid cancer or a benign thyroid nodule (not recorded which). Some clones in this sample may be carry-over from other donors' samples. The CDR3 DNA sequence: TGTGCCAGCAGTTACGGGGGGTCCAGGGGGACATATGAGCAGTTCTTC. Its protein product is CASSYGGSRGTYEQFF.